Listed below are T cell receptor beta chains from one sample, sequenced in a study of blood T cell repertoires in COVID-19. Here immunoSEQ multiplex PCR was the method, and the copy in TCRdb shows in-frame clones only, minus some. The data show under 300,000 clones, 83% seen once. The sample was peripheral blood. The receptors here all came from a woman aged 50 to 60 who had recovered from COVID-19. Each CDR3 is given with its conserved first and last residue. Clone size is stated in some rows and not others, as once, few, many or a class when expanded.

V,J,size,CDR3
TRBV6-5,TRBJ2-1,NA,CASSQLAGDYNEQFF
TRBV6-6,TRBJ2-3,NA,CASTWSGGTDTQYF
TRBV19,TRBJ1-2,NA,CASSMGRGDYGYTF
TRBV5-1,TRBJ1-3,once,CASSSDRGNTIYF
TRBV6-4,TRBJ2-1,many,CASSTSGDHNEQFF
TRBV6-5,TRBJ1-2,NA,CASMGGPERGYTF
TRBV7-8,TRBJ1-2,NA,CASSSQGANYGYTF
TRBV6-1,TRBJ1-2,NA,CASSDRDRTYGYTF
TRBV4-3,TRBJ1-2,NA,CASSQARNSVTQGGYTF
TRBV19,TRBJ2-2,NA,CASSIHTGTATGELFF
TRBV5-6,TRBJ1-2,NA,CASSLGGLGYGYTF
TRBV12-3/TRBV12-4,TRBJ1-2,NA,CASSLTGNYGYTF
TRBV28,TRBJ2-7,NA,CASRSSFPGGAGYEQYF
TRBV5-6,TRBJ1-2,once,CASSLDGQGVGGWFGYTF
TRBV24-1,TRBJ1-5,NA,CATSDNTGPQHF
TRBV4-2,TRBJ2-1,NA,CASSQSWTSGIYNEQFF
TRBV15,TRBJ2-7,NA,CATSRGLDRDGQYF
TRBV3-1/TRBV3-2,TRBJ2-3,NA,CASSQLQQGETDTQYF
TRBV6-5,TRBJ1-1,NA,CASSYSNPRPNTEAFF
TRBV24-1,TRBJ1-1,few,CATSDPGQGNTEAFF
TRBV15,TRBJ1-1,NA,CATSRDRVGAFF
TRBV10-3,TRBJ1-3,NA,CAIRKGVTGNTIYF
TRBV9,TRBJ1-2,once,CASSVAVNYGYTF
TRBV7-9,TRBJ2-7,NA,CASSFQQGAGLYEQYF
TRBV3-1/TRBV3-2,TRBJ2-2,NA,CASSQSSSTSPGELFF
TRBV28,TRBJ1-2,NA,CASNGGDRAYGYTF
TRBV27,TRBJ1-3,NA,CASSSPGNGDTIYF
TRBV27,TRBJ1-1,NA,CASSKGQPLNPNTEAFF
TRBV6-2/TRBV6-3,TRBJ2-7,NA,CASSYVGTSGFSYEQYF
TRBV6-5,TRBJ1-1,NA,CASSLTGANTEAFF
TRBV11-2,TRBJ1-2,once,CASSPTRANYGYTF